These 20 T cell receptor beta chains share one sample of origin, sequenced in a study of Graves' ophthalmopathy and Graves' hyperthyroidism. For repertoire sequencing, the TCR beta CDR3 regions were amplified from RNA transcripts. HTBI primers served in a first-round RT-PCR, which a second-round multiplex PCR followed. TCRdb used MiXCR to reprocess the multiplex PCR reads, holding one entry per CDR3 protein. The table includes about 220,000 distinct CDR3 sequences, about a fifth detected once. Sample: peripheral blood. The receptors come from a woman aged 50 to 60 with Graves' ophthalmopathy.

This clonotype was seen a handful of times. V is TRBV6-1 and J is TRBJ2-7; TRBD1 matches 9 bases. V shed 4 bases and J 1 base; nucleotides not matched to a gene: 5. Looked up from germline, CDR1 is MNHNS and CDR2 is SASEGT. The CDR3 has 15 residues. CDR3: CASSVLTGGSYEQYF. The CDR3 nucleotides read TGTGCCAGCAGTGTTCTGACAGGGGGTTCCTACGAGCAGTACTTC.

This clonotype was counted ten times or more. The chain combines TRBV12-3 or TRBV12-4 with TRBJ1-2; no definite D call. The V end was cut by 6 bases, the J end by 0 bases, with 5 bases between. The CDR3 covers 12 residues. CDR3 sequence reads: CASSLANYGYTF. CDR3 bases: TGTGCCAGCAGCCTAGCTAACTATGGCTACACCTTC.

This clonotype was observed at least ten times. CDR3 DNA sequence: TGCAGTGCTAGAGCCACTCACCCGGACGAGCAGTACTTC. Translated, it gives CSARATHPDEQYF. The rearrangement uses TRBV20-1 and TRBJ2-7; D unclear. The CDR3 has 13 residues. V lost 1 base and J lost 5, with 12 bases in between. Germline CDR1 DFQATT, CDR2 SNEGSKA (reference sequence).

Ten or more counts support this clonotype. This CDR3 is CASSNRGRVSEQYF. CDR3 in DNA: TGTGCCAGCAGCAACAGGGGCCGCGTGAGCGAGCAGTACTTC. V is TRBV6-1 and J is TRBJ2-7; TRBD1 matches 7 bases. The CDR3 is 14 residues long. The germline gives CDR1 MNHNS, CDR2 SASEGT. Unmatched junction bases numbered 11, after V lost 6 bases and J lost 6 bases.

This clonotype was counted between two and nine times. The chain employs TRBV6-5 and TRBJ2-7; 7 bases are shared with TRBD1. CDR1 is MNHEY and CDR2 is SVGAGI in the germline V gene. The junction had 7 bases not matched to a gene; V was cut back by 4 bases and J by 1 base. The CDR3 loop spans 15 amino acids. The CDR3 DNA sequence: TGTGCCAGCAGTTCGAAGACGGGACAGTCCTACGAGCAGTACTTC. It is translated as CASSSKTGQSYEQYF.

There are many counts of this clonotype. DNA of the CDR3: TGTGCCAGTAGCCCGGCGATCTCTAACTATGGCTACACCTTC. Translation gives CASSPAISNYGYTF. The chain carries TRBV19 and TRBJ1-2; no clear D. Germline values: CDR1 LNHDA, CDR2 SQIVND (reference sequence). The CDR3 totals 14 residues. Trimming took 6 bases from V and 0 from J, leaving 11 bases between them.

A single count supports this clonotype. The J gene is TRBJ2-7, the V gene TRBV19; D may match TRBD1 or TRBD2 (5 bases each). The CDR3 sequence is 14 residues long. Looked up from germline, CDR1 is LNHDA and CDR2 is SQIVND (reference sequence). The germline V and J ends were trimmed by 5 bases and 4 bases, with 15 bases remaining between them. Written as DNA, the CDR3 is TGTGCCAGTAGTCGGGGCGGCGGAGTGTACGAGCAGTACTTC. Residues: CASSRGGGVYEQYF.

This clonotype has a count of ten or more. This sequence joins TRBV6-1 and TRBJ1-1, with 7 bases fitting TRBD1. The CDR3 is 16 residues long. Germline-derived CDR1 and CDR2 are MNHNS and SASEGT. Trimming took 2 bases from V and 1 from J; bases not matched to a gene: 7. CDR3 in DNA: TGTGCCAGCAGTGAACCGGCAGGGGGGACGAACACTGAAGCTTTCTTT. It codes for CASSEPAGGTNTEAFF.

This clonotype was counted many times. J is TRBJ2-7 and V is TRBV6-1; TRBD1 or TRBD2 may be the D gene (5 bases each). Germline V gene sequence: CDR1 MNHNS, CDR2 SASEGT. The V and J ends lost 6 bases and 3 bases respectively, with 18 bases between them. The CDR3 extends over 15 amino acids. The DNA of the CDR3 is TGTGCCAGCAGAGGACACGGGGCTTGGGACTACGAGCAGTACTTC. Residues: CASRGHGAWDYEQYF.

This clonotype was counted ten times or more. The gene calls are TRBV3-1 and TRBJ2-7; the D is unclear. The CDR3 extends over 13 amino acids. Looked up from germline, CDR1 is LGHDT and CDR2 is YNNKEL (reference sequence). Trimming cost V 5 bases and J 3 bases, with 11 bases left between them. The CDR3 coding sequence is TGTGCCAGCAGCGTGGGTCCGGTCTACGAGCAGTACTTC. It is translated as CASSVGPVYEQYF.

At least ten counts were recorded for this clonotype. J is TRBJ2-7 and V is TRBV28, with 7 bases aligning to TRBD2. CDR3 length equals 16 residues. The junction had 15 bases not matched to a gene; V was cut back by 6 bases and J by 4 bases. Germline V lookup: CDR1 MDHEN, CDR2 SYDVKM. The CDR3 protein is CASRSSSGTGSYEQYF. The CDR3 DNA follows: TGTGCCAGCAGATCCTCCAGCGGGACTGGGTCATACGAGCAGTACTTC.

At least ten counts were recorded for this clonotype. This sequence joins TRBV12-3 or TRBV12-4 and TRBJ1-6; no definite D call. Trimming removed 5 bases at V and 8 bases at J, with 13 bases between. CDR3 length: 14 residues. CDR3 residues: CASSQSGYDSPLHF. The CDR3 nucleotides are TGTGCCAGCAGTCAAAGCGGGTATGATTCACCCCTCCACTTT.

The J gene is TRBJ1-1, the V gene TRBV2; D might be TRBD1 (6 bases). Looked up from germline, CDR1 is SNHLY and CDR2 is FYNNEI. V was cut by 8 bases and J by 6 bases, with 16 bases left in between. This CDR3 has 13 amino acids. CDR3 nucleotides: TGTGCCAGCCCGGTGAACAGGGAAGCTGAAGCTTTCTTT. Translated, it gives CASPVNREAEAFF.

This clonotype occurred many times. This chain links TRBV18 with TRBJ2-5, with a weak D call TRBD2 (6 bases). The CDR3 contains 14 residues. The V end was cut by 0 bases, the J end by 4 bases, with 9 bases between. Looked up from germline, CDR1 is KGHSH and CDR2 is LQKENI. CDR3 amino acids: CASSPPGSAETQYF. The DNA for the CDR3 is TGTGCCAGCTCACCACCCGGGAGTGCAGAGACCCAGTACTTC.

This clonotype was seen repeatedly, ten times or more. This rearrangement joins TRBV29-1 to TRBJ1-1, with TRBD1 matching over 11 bases. Germline V lookup: CDR1 SQVTM, CDR2 ANQGSEA. V lost 7 bases, J lost 4 bases, and 2 bases stayed unmatched. This CDR3 region has 12 residues. The CDR3 nucleotides are TGCAGCGGGGGACAGGGGGGCACTGAAGCTTTCTTT. It translates to CSGGQGGTEAFF.

This clonotype came up a few times. This chain joins TRBV3-1 and TRBJ2-7; D is perhaps TRBD2 (5 bases). The V gene lost 3 bases and the J gene lost 6 bases, with 12 bases spanning the gap. Germline CDR1 and CDR2: LGHDT and YNNKEL (reference sequence). The length of the CDR3 is 13 residues. Here the CDR3 reads CASSQEPRGEQYF. CDR3 nucleotides: TGTGCCAGCAGCCAGGAGCCTCGGGGCGAGCAGTACTTC.

This clonotype was recorded at least ten times. The J gene is TRBJ2-7, the V gene TRBV6-5; tentatively, D is TRBD1 or TRBD2 (5 bases each). The CDR3 is 13 residues long. The germline CDR1 and CDR2 sequences are MNHEY and SVGAGI. The germline V and J ends were trimmed by 6 bases and 6 bases, with 15 bases remaining between them. The chain's CDR3 is CASSPLGVGEQYF. The CDR3, as DNA: TGTGCCAGCAGCCCGTTGGGGGTGGGCGAGCAGTACTTC.

This clonotype occurred many times. This CDR3 reads CASSDRTSSGNTIYF. The CDR3 coding sequence is TGTGCCAGCAGTGACAGGACGAGCTCTGGAAACACCATATATTTT. The chain is built from TRBV2 and TRBJ1-3, with D hard to call. Germline V CDR1 and CDR2: SNHLY, FYNNEI. V was clipped by 3 bases and J by 0 bases, with 9 bases between them. The CDR3 has 15 amino acids. The full variable domain, rest sourced from reference TRBV2 and TRBJ1-3, is EPEVTQTPSHQVTQMGQEVILRCVPISNHLYFYWYRQILGQKVEFLVSFYNNEISEKSEIFDDQFSVERPDGSNFTLKIRSTKLEDSAMYFCASSDRTSSGNTIYFGEGSWLTVV.

This chain connects TRBV6-1 to TRBJ2-5; 7 nucleotides line up with TRBD2. V was clipped by 8 bases and J by 4 bases; unmatched bases: 7. CDR1 is MNHNS, CDR2 SASEGT, per germline. The CDR3 runs to 13 residues. The CDR3 nucleotides read TGTGCCAGCGGACGCATAGCGGGAGAGACCCAGTACTTC. As protein: CASGRIAGETQYF.

As concerns this clonotype: Its ends do not fully match the called genes, so a read error is possible. The chain is built from TRBV6-1 and TRBJ1-1; D unresolved. The CDR3 sequence is 16 residues long. Germline CDR1 is MNHNS and CDR2 is SASEGT. The chain's CDR3 is CASREFLGSVGTEAFF. The CDR3 nucleotides are TGTGCCAGCCGTGAATTCCTGGGGTCGGTAGGGACTGAAGCTTTCTTT.